The clone carrying this T cell receptor (beta chain) occurred a few times. The antigen remains unidentified. Both iRepertoire HTBI primers and Arm-PCR of CDR3 regions were used to build the TCR beta libraries. TCRdb independently ran MiXCR on the multiplex PCR reads; one entry per CDR3 protein. The data show about 300,000 distinct CDR3 sequences, about a sixth seen once. Time point defined: newly diagnosed GD, antithyroid drugs for less than 3 months. PBMCs provided the RNA from which the TCR library was made. The data originate from a study of regulatory T cells in long-lasting Graves disease. Findings and limits, study-wide: Thyroid tissue went unstudied; only peripheral blood was examined. Favored gene segments in persistent disease were TRBV28, TRBJ1-2 and TRBJ2-5. TCR diversity was lower in persistent Graves' patients than in newly diagnosed ones.

The CDR3 is 15 amino acids. Germline V gene lookup returns CDR1 DFQATT and CDR2 SNEGSKA (reference sequence). The J segment lost 5 bases and the V segment lost 1 base, leaving 10 bases of the junction unmatched. Specimen: peripheral blood mononuclear cells (PBMCs), collected at new diagnosis, from a patient treated with antithyroid drugs. The TCR was taken from a female donor with Graves disease. The chain employs TRBV20-1 and TRBJ2-7; TRBD2 agrees at 8 bases. CDR3 sequence: CSARALAREGNEQYF. The CDR3 DNA follows: TGCAGTGCTAGAGCCCTCGCCCGGGAGGGGAACGAGCAGTACTTC.